This is a list of T cell receptor beta chains from one sample in a study of blood T cells in healthy people across ages. One entry per CDR3 protein results from TCRdb running MiXCR on the 5' RACE reads. The sample carries approximately 800,000 distinct CDR3 sequences, roughly 25% recorded once. The sample also formed part of further work on T cells of mothers and their children.

Sequencing was performed on blood. These receptors all stem from a boy under 18 in good health. Both conserved end residues are part of each CDR3. A D gene is named only where the DNA matches it firmly. Rows give clone size only sometimes, using once, few, many, or a class for an expanded clone.

v_gene,d_gene,j_gene,abundance,CDR3nt,CDR3aa
TRBV7-7,.,TRBJ2-1,.,TGTGCCAGCAGCTTACGGCGCGACTCCTACAATGAGCAGTTCTTC,CASSLRRDSYNEQFF
TRBV7-9,TRBD2,TRBJ2-7,few,TGTGCCAGCAGCCCGGGGGGAAGTCCCTACGAGCAGTACTTC,CASSPGGSPYEQYF
TRBV12-3/TRBV12-4,.,TRBJ2-7,.,TGTGCCAGCAATCAGACAGCGTCCTACGAGCAGTACTTC,CASNQTASYEQYF
TRBV18,TRBD1,TRBJ2-5,few,TGTGCCAGCTCACGAATTTTAACAGGGGGCGAAAGTAAACAAGAGACCCAGTACTTC,CASSRILTGGESKQETQYF
TRBV5-1,.,TRBJ2-5,few,TGCGCCAGCAGCTTGACGGGGAGACTACAAGAGACCCAGTACTTC,CASSLTGRLQETQYF
TRBV24-1,.,TRBJ2-1,.,TGTGCCACCAGTGACCCCTCGGGGACTCACTACAATGAGCAGTTCTTC,CATSDPSGTHYNEQFF
TRBV12-3/TRBV12-4,TRBD2,TRBJ2-3,many,TGTGCCAGCAGTCCGCCCAGGGGAGCGGGGGGCCAGGATACGCAGTATTTT,CASSPPRGAGGQDTQYF
TRBV20-1,TRBD2,TRBJ2-7,.,TGCAGTGCGTATAGCGGGACTAGCTCCTACGAGCAGTACTTC,CSAYSGTSSYEQYF
TRBV28,TRBD2,TRBJ2-3,.,TGTGCCAGCAGTTTGAGTAGCGGGGAATTCTTAGATACGCAGTATTTT,CASSLSSGEFLDTQYF
TRBV7-9,.,TRBJ2-1,few,TGTGCCAGCAGCTTAGTTCGGAACCGAGAGCGCTACAATGAGCAGTTCTTC,CASSLVRNRERYNEQFF
TRBV7-9,.,TRBJ2-2,.,TGTGCCAGCAGCCCACGGCGGGAAACCGGGGAGCTGTTTTTT,CASSPRRETGELFF
TRBV6-5,TRBD1,TRBJ2-7,.,TGTGCCAGCAGTTACGGGGTCGGGACAGGGGTCTCCTACGAGCAGTACTTC,CASSYGVGTGVSYEQYF
TRBV6-4,.,TRBJ2-6,few,TGTGCCAGCAGTGACGAGGGGGCCAACGTCCTGACTTTC,CASSDEGANVLTF
TRBV4-1,TRBD2,TRBJ2-3,few,TGCGCCAGCAGCCAAAAAGCGGGGGTTCCTCTTGATACGCAGTATTTT,CASSQKAGVPLDTQYF
TRBV29-1,TRBD1,TRBJ2-7,.,TGCAGCGTTGAAGATCAAGGGACAGGGGCCGAGCAGTACTTC,CSVEDQGTGAEQYF
TRBV6-5,TRBD1,TRBJ1-4,.,TGTGCCAGCAGTCCAGGGGGGGGCCGACTTAATGAAAAACTGTTTTTT,CASSPGGGRLNEKLFF
TRBV10-2,.,TRBJ2-3,few,TGCGCCAGCAGTCAAGGGTCGGCTAGCACAGATACGCAGTATTTT,CASSQGSASTDTQYF
TRBV6-6,.,TRBJ2-2,.,TGTGCCAGTAGTGATCCCCAGCTCACCGGGGAGCTGTTTTTT,CASSDPQLTGELFF
TRBV4-1,.,TRBJ2-5,.,TGCGCCAGCGGGACCTCTAGCGCAGAGACCCAGTACTTC,CASGTSSAETQYF
TRBV7-6,TRBD2,TRBJ2-7,.,TGTGCCAGCAGCTTCGGGGGGGGCGTCGAGCAGTACTTC,CASSFGGGVEQYF
TRBV7-2,.,TRBJ2-5,many,TGTGCCAGCAGTTTACGGAGCCAGGAGACCCAGTACTTC,CASSLRSQETQYF
TRBV7-9,.,TRBJ2-7,.,TGTGCCAGCAGCTTAAAGGGCAGCAGCTCCTACGAGCAGTACTTC,CASSLKGSSSYEQYF
TRBV28,TRBD1,TRBJ2-4,few,TGTGCCAGCAGTTCATCCATCTCACGTCCGGGACAGGGAAGAAACATTCAGTACTTC,CASSSSISRPGQGRNIQYF
TRBV20-1,TRBD2,TRBJ2-1,few,TGCAGTGCTAGAGATGGCTTGGGGGGGGTGAACAATGAGCAGTTCTTC,CSARDGLGGVNNEQFF
TRBV7-9,TRBD2,TRBJ2-1,few,TGTGCCAGCAGCTTAGGGCTAGCGGTTTACAATGAGCAGTTCTTC,CASSLGLAVYNEQFF
TRBV9,.,TRBJ2-1,.,TGTGCCAGCAATTGGGGCAGCTCCTACAATGAGCAGTTCTTC,CASNWGSSYNEQFF
TRBV18,.,TRBJ1-5,many,TGTGCCAGCTCAACGGGAGAGGATCAGCCCCAGCATTTT,CASSTGEDQPQHF
TRBV7-3,TRBD2,TRBJ2-5,few,TGTGCCAGCAGCCCGCTAGCGGGGGTGGGAGAGACCCAGTACTTC,CASSPLAGVGETQYF
TRBV10-3,.,TRBJ2-5,.,TGTGCCATCAGTGTAGGTCAGGGAGAAGAGACCCAGTACTTC,CAISVGQGEETQYF
TRBV5-1,.,TRBJ2-7,.,TGCGCCAGCAGCTTCGACTGGTTCTACGAGCAGTACTTC,CASSFDWFYEQYF